A selection of T cell receptor beta chains follows, all from one sample in a study of blood T cell repertoires in COVID-19. Sequencing was performed with immunoSEQ multiplex PCR; in TCRdb, only in-frame clones are kept and a portion is missing. The sample has roughly 200,000 clones, about 88% seen once. Material for sequencing was peripheral blood. The receptors were sampled from a man aged 50 or older with COVID-19, enrolled during active disease. Each CDR3 is given with its conserved first and last residue. The D gene is left open where the match is weak. Clone size, where shown, is once, few, many, or a class for clones that have expanded.

j_call d_call v_call clone_size cdr3_nt cdr3_aa
TRBJ1-1 TRBD1 TRBV29-1 few TGCAGCGTTGATTTGGGGGTACAGGGGACTGGCACTGAAGCTTTCTTT CSVDLGVQGTGTEAFF
TRBJ2-1 - TRBV9 - TGTGCCAGCAGCGTGTCCAGCCACACGGCGACATACAATGAGCAGTTCTTC CASSVSSHTATYNEQFF
TRBJ1-2 - TRBV18 - TGTGCCAGCTCACCATACACACCTAAACAGGGCTCCTATGGCTACACCTTC CASSPYTPKQGSYGYTF
TRBJ1-2 - TRBV19 - TGTGCCAGTCGGGTCGGGGGGATGAACTATGGCTACACCTTC CASRVGGMNYGYTF
TRBJ2-5 - TRBV5-1 - TGCGCCAGCAGCTTGGATCTCGGAGAGACCCAGTACTTC CASSLDLGETQYF
TRBJ2-7 - TRBV9 - TGTGCCAGCAGCGTAGATCCTAGCTCCTACGAGCAGTACTTC CASSVDPSSYEQYF
TRBJ2-3 - TRBV4-3 - TGCGCCAGCAGCCAAGGCGGCAGGGGGGCGGCAGATACGCAGTATTTT CASSQGGRGAADTQYF
TRBJ2-3 TRBD1 TRBV18 - TGTGCCAGCTCACCACTAGAGACAGGGCTCACAGATACGCAGTATTTT CASSPLETGLTDTQYF
TRBJ2-4 - TRBV25-1 - TGTGCCAGCAGACCCCCCGGGGCCAAAAACATTCAGTACTTC CASRPPGAKNIQYF
TRBJ2-3 TRBD2 TRBV5-1 - TGCGCCAGCAGCCGAGTGGCGACTAGCGGCACAGATACGCAGTATTTT CASSRVATSGTDTQYF
TRBJ2-5 TRBD1 TRBV25-1 - TGTGCCAGCAGCACAGGGGGCGTGGAGACCCAGTACTTC CASSTGGVETQYF
TRBJ2-3 - TRBV25-1 - TGTGCCAGCAATCGCGGGAAGTTGGATGCAGATACGCAGTATTTT CASNRGKLDADTQYF
TRBJ2-3 - TRBV5-8 - TGTGCCAGCAGCTGGGGGCCCGGGCTAGATGCGATCGGAGATACGCAGTATTTT CASSWGPGLDAIGDTQYF
TRBJ1-2 TRBD1 TRBV10-3 - TGTGCCAGCACCGGGACAGGGGCGAGATTAGACTATGGCTACACCTTC CASTGTGARLDYGYTF
TRBJ1-2 - TRBV29-1 few TGCAGCGTTGAAGGTCTGGGGCAGGGCCTTAACTATGGCTACACCTTC CSVEGLGQGLNYGYTF
TRBJ2-2 - TRBV7-9 - TGTGCCAGCAGCCAGAACCCCCCGTCCACCGGGGAGCTGTTTTTT CASSQNPPSTGELFF
TRBJ2-1 - TRBV7-2 - TGTGCCAGCAGCCGGGGCAATGAGCAGTTCTTC CASSRGNEQFF
TRBJ2-1 TRBD1 TRBV4-1 - TGCGCCAGCAGCCCTCTACGGGACAGCTTCTACAATGAGCAGTTCTTC CASSPLRDSFYNEQFF
TRBJ1-1 - TRBV7-2 - TGTGCCAGCAGCTTATCCCTGAGAACTGAAGCTTTCTTT CASSLSLRTEAFF
TRBJ2-2 - TRBV5-8 - TGTGCCAGCAGCTACAGGGACCGCCGCGGGGAGCTGTTTTTT CASSYRDRRGELFF
TRBJ2-2 TRBD2 TRBV7-3 - TGTGCCAGCAGAGCAGCGGGGTTGAACACCGGGGAGCTGTTTTTT CASRAAGLNTGELFF
TRBJ2-3 - TRBV6-5 many TGTGCCAGCAGTCCCATCGCCGGGACAATGTACATACAGTATTTT CASSPIAGTMYIQYF